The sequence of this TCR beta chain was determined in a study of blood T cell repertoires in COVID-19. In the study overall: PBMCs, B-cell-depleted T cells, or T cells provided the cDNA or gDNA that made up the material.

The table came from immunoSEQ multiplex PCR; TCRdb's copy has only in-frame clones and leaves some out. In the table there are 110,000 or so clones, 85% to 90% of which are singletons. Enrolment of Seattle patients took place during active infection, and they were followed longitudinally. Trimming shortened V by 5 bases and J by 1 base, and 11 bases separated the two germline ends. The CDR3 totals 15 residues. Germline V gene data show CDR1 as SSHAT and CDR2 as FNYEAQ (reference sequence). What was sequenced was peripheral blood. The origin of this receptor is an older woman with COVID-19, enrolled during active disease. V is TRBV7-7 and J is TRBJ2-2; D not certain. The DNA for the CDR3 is TGTGCCAGCAGCCCCCGAGCCGGGAACACCGGGGAGCTGTTTTTT. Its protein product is CASSPRAGNTGELFF.